One T cell receptor (beta chain) is described in this entry. Its antigen is not known. A clone one base away is much larger, so this may be a read error. The entry originates in a study of T cells in Graves' hyperthyroidism and ophthalmopathy. Study overall: Peripheral blood draws took place at initial diagnosis, ahead of any treatment. Study-level findings and limits: Model-based prediction identified ophthalmopathy a median 6.5 months prior to its onset. Most thyroid-expanded clonotypes above 0.001 were also found in blood.

Amplified TCR beta CDR3 regions derived from RNA transcripts. The HTBI primer set was used in a first-round RT-PCR of the TCR CDR3. In TCRdb, the multiplex PCR reads were re-called with MiXCR into one record per CDR3 protein. The data hold some 500,000 distinct CDR3 sequences, with 13% to 15% observed a single time. The V gene lost 4 bases and the J gene lost 4 bases, with 13 bases spanning the gap. The length of the CDR3 is 14 residues. Patients with uncontrolled infections, other autoimmune diseases, pregnancy or lactation were excluded. The chain employs TRBV12-3 or TRBV12-4 and TRBJ1-1; D is perhaps TRBD1 (5 bases). The sequenced sample consisted of blood. The TCR comes from a woman aged 18-29 years with Graves' hyperthyroidism. CDR3 amino acids: CASSSGKMGTEAFF. As DNA, the CDR3 is TGTGCCAGCAGTTCAGGGAAGATGGGCACTGAAGCTTTCTTT.